Listed here are 21 T cell receptor beta chains from one sample, sequenced in a study of monozygotic twins with inflammatory bowel disease. With the 5' RACE reads reprocessed, TCRdb shows one record per CDR3 protein and no DNA. The sample is made up of approximately 400,000 distinct CDR3 sequences, and the top ten hold approximately 2.4% of it. Sequencing used blood. Receptor source: a human donor with ulcerative colitis or Crohn's disease, or a healthy co-twin of an affected twin (not recorded which).

The J gene is TRBJ2-1, the V gene TRBV20-1; TCRdb designates TRBD2, a call that cannot be tested without DNA. CDR1 DFQATT and CDR2 SNEGSKA come from the germline V gene (reference sequence). This CDR3 comprises 16 residues. The CDR3 loop reads CSAPKPVSGRGGEQFF.

This chain connects TRBV7-2 to TRBJ1-2; TCRdb indicates TRBD1, and absent DNA this call remains unverified. The germline CDR1 and CDR2 sequences are SGHTA and FQGNSA. The CDR3 extends over 14 amino acids. CDR3 residues: CASSSGQSNYGYTF.

The V call is TRBV4-3, the J call TRBJ2-5; absent DNA, TCRdb's TRBD2 call cannot be checked. Germline loops: CDR1 LGHNA, CDR2 YSLEER. The CDR3 spans 15 residues. CDR3 amino acids: CASSQEGGKGETQYF.

This chain links TRBV5-5 with TRBJ2-3; TCRdb gives TRBD2 as the D gene, but with no DNA this cannot be confirmed. CDR1 and CDR2 from the germline V gene are SGHKS and YYEKEE (reference sequence). The CDR3 totals 13 residues. The CDR3 loop reads CAVPAGVTDTQYF.

The J gene is TRBJ2-5, the V gene TRBV9; the TRBD2 assignment by TCRdb is unverifiable without DNA. This CDR3 contains 14 residues. The germline V gene has CDR1 SGDLS and CDR2 YYNGEE. The CDR3 sequence: CASSVTSVGETQYF.

The genes are TRBV24-1 and TRBJ2-1; TCRdb picks TRBD2, but there is no DNA to check that call. Germline V lookup: CDR1 KGHDR, CDR2 SFDVKD. The CDR3 covers 15 residues. CDR3: CATATSSGGAGEQFF.

The V and J genes are TRBV18 and TRBJ2-7; TCRdb proposes TRBD1, but this gene call is untestable without DNA. The CDR3 extends over 16 amino acids. Germline CDR1 reads KGHSH; CDR2 reads LQKENI. CDR3 amino acids: CASSQAGTAVFYEQYF.

This CDR3 is CASSPSGDSPLHF. V is TRBV18 and J is TRBJ1-6. CDR1 is KGHSH and CDR2 is LQKENI in the germline V gene. The CDR3 spans 13 residues.

The rearrangement uses TRBV5-1 and TRBJ2-3. The CDR3 has 13 amino acids. Germline lookup yields CDR1 SGHRS and CDR2 YFSETQ. The CDR3 is CAGSQSSGDTQYF.

This chain links TRBV6-2 or TRBV6-3 with TRBJ2-2; the TRBD1 assignment by TCRdb is unverifiable without DNA. Germline V CDR1 and CDR2: MNHEY, SVGEGT. The CDR3 sequence is 14 residues long. The CDR3 reads CASRFRVPGGELFF.

The chain combines TRBV6-1 with TRBJ1-4; TCRdb calls TRBD1, which cannot be checked without DNA. The CDR3 loop spans 15 amino acids. Germline CDR1 and CDR2: MNHNS and SASEGT. The CDR3 loop is CASRPDSVLREKLFF.

The J gene is TRBJ2-7, the V gene TRBV5-1; TCRdb gives TRBD2 as the D gene, but with no DNA this cannot be confirmed. The V gene's germline CDR1 is SGHRS and CDR2 YFSETQ. The CDR3 spans 17 residues. CDR3 in amino acids: CASSLGSSGSGTYEQYF.

J is TRBJ2-2 and V is TRBV5-1; TCRdb's D gene call, TRBD2, goes unchecked for lack of DNA. From germline, CDR1 is SGHRS and CDR2 YFSETQ. There are 15 residues in the CDR3. The CDR3 spells CASSSSGGVTGELFF.

This sequence joins TRBV5-1 and TRBJ2-3; TCRdb's D gene call, TRBD2, goes unchecked for lack of DNA. The CDR3 extends over 16 amino acids. Germline lookup yields CDR1 SGHRS and CDR2 YFSETQ. The CDR3 region is CASSPRTSGDTDTQYF.

This chain joins TRBV18 and TRBJ2-2. This CDR3 region has 14 residues. CDR1 is KGHSH and CDR2 is LQKENI in the germline V gene. The CDR3 loop reads CASSERRNTGELFF. Supplemented by reference TRBV18 and TRBJ2-2, the full variable domain reads NAGVMQNPRHLVRRRGQEARLRCSPMKGHSHVYWYRQLPEEGLKFMVYLQKENIIDESGMPKERFSAEFPKEGPSILRIQQVVRGDSAAYFCASSERRNTGELFFGEGSRLTVL.

The V gene is TRBV5-8, the J gene TRBJ1-1; TCRdb's D call, TRBD1, is unchecked because there is no DNA. The CDR3 sequence is 14 residues long. Germline assignment: CDR1 SGHTS and CDR2 YDEGEE. This CDR3 is CASSFGGLSTEAFF.

The chain joins TRBV18 to TRBJ2-1; TCRdb's assignment of TRBD1 cannot be checked, as there is no DNA. CDR1 is KGHSH and CDR2 is LQKENI in the germline V gene. The CDR3 has 15 residues. This chain's CDR3 is CASSDRPDRYSLQFF.

The chain employs TRBV15 and TRBJ2-7. The CDR3 is 15 residues long. Germline V gene data show CDR1 as LNHNV and CDR2 as YYDKDF (reference sequence). The CDR3 protein is CATSKEEEVFCEQYF.

This rearrangement joins TRBV29-1 to TRBJ2-5. Germline V CDR1 and CDR2: SQVTM, ANQGSEA. The length of the CDR3 is 12 residues. CDR3 region: CSVDGLAETQYF.

This chain joins TRBV12-3 or TRBV12-4 and TRBJ2-1; TCRdb proposes TRBD2, but this gene call is untestable without DNA. The CDR3 consists of 12 residues. This CDR3 is CAGGLGVGEQFF.

The rearrangement joins TRBV9 to TRBJ2-2. Germline V gene lookup returns CDR1 SGDLS and CDR2 YYNGEE. The CDR3 is 15 residues long. CDR3 sequence reads: CASSVLGGLTGELFF.